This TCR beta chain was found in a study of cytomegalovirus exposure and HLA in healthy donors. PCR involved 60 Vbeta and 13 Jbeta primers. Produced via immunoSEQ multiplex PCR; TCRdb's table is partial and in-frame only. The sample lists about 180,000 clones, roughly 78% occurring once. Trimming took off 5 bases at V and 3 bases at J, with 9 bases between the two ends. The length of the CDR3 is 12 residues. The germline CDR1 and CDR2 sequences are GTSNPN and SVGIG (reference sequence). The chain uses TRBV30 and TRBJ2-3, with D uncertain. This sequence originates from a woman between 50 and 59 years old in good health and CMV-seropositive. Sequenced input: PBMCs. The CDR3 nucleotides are TGTGCCTGGTGTAGACAAACAGATACGCAGTATTTT. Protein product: CAWCRQTDTQYF.